This T cell receptor (beta chain) was recovered during a study of blood T cells in healthy people across ages. Study-level results: Among T cells, TCR beta diversity per million cells dropped roughly linearly as age rose. No one knew whether donors had CMV, which possibly confounded expanded clonotype changes.

The authors ran a second PCR of about 7 to 11 cycles using a sample-barcoded 5' primer and a J-beta primer mix. One entry per CDR3 protein, called by TCRdb with MiXCR from the 5' RACE reads. The sample shows 750,000 or so distinct CDR3 sequences, 25% of them seen only once. Germline V gene sequence: CDR1 SEHNR, CDR2 FQNEAQ (reference sequence). This CDR3 is 15 amino acids long. J lost 5 bases, V lost 5 bases, and 7 bases had no gene match. They isolated at least 7 million PBMCs from each sample. On this clonotype: As yet, its antigen is unknown.

This same sample was also part of a study on T cells of mothers and their children.

V and J are TRBV7-9 and TRBJ2-1, with 9 nucleotides matching TRBD2. Sequencing was carried out using blood. This clonotype was sampled from a boy aged 10-17 years in good health. The CDR3 here is CASSPLSGSHNEQFF. The CDR3 bases are TGTGCCAGCAGCCCCCTTAGCGGGAGCCACAATGAGCAGTTCTTC. Combining the CDR3 with reference TRBV7-9 and TRBJ2-1 gives the whole variable domain DTGVSQNPRHKITKRGQNVTFRCDPISEHNRLYWYRQTLGQGPEFLTYFQNEAQLEKSRLLSDRFSAERPKGSFSTLEIQRTEQGDSAMYLCASSPLSGSHNEQFFGPGTRLTVL.